This TCR beta chain was identified in a study of blood T cell repertoires in COVID-19. In germline, CDR1 is SNHLY, CDR2 FYNNEI. The CDR3 is made up of 15 amino acids. V was trimmed by 6 bases and J by 0 bases, leaving 11 bases between them. This clone was seen just once. Profiled with immunoSEQ multiplex PCR; TCRdb holds only in-frame clones, not every one. Of about 150,000 clones detected, around 82% appear once; the ten largest clones hold 0.63%. Patients of the Seattle cohort, enrolled during active infection, were followed longitudinally. The chain employs TRBV2 and TRBJ2-2, with a possible D match to TRBD1 (6 bases). The specimen sequenced was peripheral blood. This sequence was found in a man in his fifties or sixties with COVID-19, enrolled during active disease. CDR3 nucleotide sequence: TGTGCCAGCAGCCCCCGGACAGCGAACACCGGGGAGCTGTTTTTT. Amino acids: CASSPRTANTGELFF.